Shown below are 27 T cell receptor beta chains from a single sample sequenced in a study of OX40 agonist ivuxolimab in advanced cancers. Clones were read by immunoSEQ multiplex PCR, and TCRdb kept only the in-frame ones, dropping some. The sample holds roughly 59,000 clones, approximately 92% seen once. The sequencing here drew on CD4+ or CD8+ T cells sorted from blood, taken in a trial of the OX40 agonist ivuxolimab. The receptors come from an adult with an advanced solid tumor such as melanoma, head and neck, liver or kidney cancer.

V and J are TRBV5-4 and TRBJ2-7; 9 nucleotides agree with TRBD2. V trimming: 4 bases; J trimming: 2 bases; junction bases outside the gene matches: 13. The germline gives CDR1 SGHNT, CDR2 YYREEE (reference sequence). The length of the CDR3 is 17 residues. CDR3 amino acids: CASSPPGVAGVAYEQYF. The CDR3 DNA follows: TGTGCCAGCAGCCCCCCTGGGGTAGCGGGAGTTGCCTACGAGCAGTACTTC.

The rearrangement links TRBV15 to TRBJ1-2; D unclear. Trimming stripped 3 bases from V and 1 base from J, with 6 bases between. Looked up from germline, CDR1 is LNHNV and CDR2 is YYDKDF (reference sequence). This CDR3 comprises 13 residues. The CDR3 sequence: CATSSPHNYGYTF. The CDR3 coding sequence is TGTGCCACCAGCAGCCCCCATAACTATGGCTACACCTTC.

Concerning this clone: Other DNA variants within this sample encode the same CDR3. The V call is TRBV11-2, the J call TRBJ2-7; a possible D gene is TRBD1 (5 bases). Trimming took 5 bases from V and 7 from J, leaving 9 bases between them. The CDR3 length is 11 residues. Germline-derived CDR1 and CDR2 are SGHAT and FQNNGV. This chain's CDR3 is CASSPSGEQYF. In DNA, the CDR3 is TGTGCCAGCAGCCCCTCAGGGGAGCAGTACTTC. Full variable domain (remainder filled in from reference TRBV11-2 and TRBJ2-7): EAGVAQSPRYKIIEKRQSVAFWCNPISGHATLYWYQQILGQGPKLLIQFQNNGVVDDSQLPKDRFSAERLKGVDSTLKIQPAKLEDSAVYLCASSPSGEQYFGPGTRLTVT.

The chain carries TRBV7-9 and TRBJ2-5; D ambiguous. The CDR3 covers 12 residues. The V gene's germline CDR1 is SEHNR and CDR2 FQNEAQ (reference sequence). Trimming removed 1 base from V and 11 bases from J, with 11 bases in between. This CDR3 reads CASSLDRRRQYF. CDR3 coding DNA: TGTGCCAGCAGCTTAGACCGCAGGCGGCAGTACTTC.

This clone appeared once. CDR3: CASSDSAKRADTQYF. In nucleotides, the CDR3 is TGTGCCAGCAGTGATAGCGCCAAAAGAGCGGATACGCAGTATTTT. The chain has TRBV2 and TRBJ2-3, with a weak D call TRBD2 (5 bases). V gave up 3 bases and J gave up 6 bases, with 16 bases separating them. The CDR3 has 15 amino acids. CDR1 and CDR2 (germline): SNHLY, FYNNEI.

The chain employs TRBV30 and TRBJ1-2, with 9 nucleotides matching TRBD1. Germline CDR1 and CDR2: GTSNPN and SVGIG (reference sequence). V lost 2 bases to trimming and J lost 6 bases; unmatched junction nucleotides: 4. The CDR3 has 13 amino acids. CDR3 bases: TGTGCCTGGAGTCGGGGGACAGGGCATGGCTACACCTTC. It yields the protein CAWSRGTGHGYTF.

The V call is TRBV13, the J call TRBJ1-2, with 12 nucleotides matching TRBD1. The length of the CDR3 is 15 residues. J was trimmed by 3 bases and V by 4 bases; bases with no gene match: 3. Germline V gives CDR1 PRHDT, CDR2 FYEKMQ (reference sequence). CDR3 in amino acids: CASSSGTGGYYGYTF. CDR3 sequence (DNA): TGTGCCAGCAGCTCGGGGACAGGGGGCTACTATGGCTACACCTTC.

The chain is built from TRBV5-5 and TRBJ2-1; 10 nucleotides align to TRBD2. Germline V gene lookup returns CDR1 SGHKS and CDR2 YYEKEE (reference sequence). The CDR3 sequence is 14 residues long. V dropped 4 bases and J dropped 4; count of bases not matched to a gene: 2. Here the CDR3 reads CASSPAGGYNEQFF. DNA of the CDR3: TGTGCCAGCAGCCCAGCGGGGGGGTACAATGAGCAGTTCTTC.

This clone is a singleton in its sample. The V call is TRBV6-7, the J call TRBJ2-2; D call uncertain. TRBV6-7 is sorted into the ORF group, with uncertain function. Trimming removed 4 bases at V and 1 base at J, with 4 bases between. This CDR3 has 13 amino acids. The CDR3 reads CASSSWNTGELFF. In DNA, the CDR3 is TGTGCCAGCAGTTCTTGGAACACCGGGGAGCTGTTTTTT.

This chain uses TRBV9 with TRBJ1-1; the D gene is possibly TRBD1 (6 bases). Trimming took 3 bases from V and 4 from J, leaving 19 bases between them. The length of the CDR3 is 16 residues. Germline CDR1 SGDLS, CDR2 YYNGEE. The CDR3 region is CASSAREGDRSTEAFF. DNA of the CDR3: TGTGCCAGCAGCGCGCGCGAAGGAGACAGGAGCACTGAAGCTTTCTTT.

This chain joins TRBV7-3 and TRBJ2-1; D remains unclear. This CDR3 is built from 16 residues. Germline values: CDR1 SGHTA, CDR2 FQGTGA. The V and J ends lost 2 bases and 6 bases respectively, with 17 bases between them. CDR3 region: CASSLPGRGGPNEQFF. The CDR3 DNA reads as TGTGCCAGCAGCTTACCCGGCCGTGGTGGACCCAATGAGCAGTTCTTC.

CDR3 sequence (DNA): TGTGCCAGCGGGGGGACAGGGGCTACTGAAGCTTTCTTT. Its translation: CASGGTGATEAFF. The V and J genes are TRBV7-9 and TRBJ1-1; 10 bases align to TRBD1. The CDR3 is 13 residues long. Germline lookup yields CDR1 SEHNR and CDR2 FQNEAQ (reference sequence). The J segment lost 5 bases and the V segment lost 8 bases, leaving 5 bases of the junction unmatched.

The chain employs TRBV2 and TRBJ1-5; D gene uncertain. The CDR3 spans 18 residues. The germline V gene encodes CDR1 SNHLY and CDR2 FYNNEI. Trimming pared 2 bases from V and 0 bases from J, leaving 17 bases between. CDR3 loop: CASSEWIPPGYSNQPQHF. The DNA for the CDR3 is TGTGCCAGCAGTGAATGGATCCCACCGGGATATAGCAATCAGCCCCAGCATTTT.

The genes are TRBV7-9 and TRBJ2-1; 12 positions match TRBD2. CDR3 length: 15 amino acids. Germline V gene sequence: CDR1 SEHNR, CDR2 FQNEAQ (reference sequence). V trimming: 6 bases; J trimming: 9 bases; junction bases outside the gene matches: 9. CDR3 in amino acids: CASRSRLAGEGEQFF. The CDR3 DNA reads TGTGCCAGCAGATCACGACTAGCGGGAGAGGGTGAGCAGTTCTTC. Using reference TRBV7-9 and TRBJ2-1 for the parts outside the CDR3, the full variable domain is DTGVSQNPRHKITKRGQNVTFRCDPISEHNRLYWYRQTLGQGPEFLTYFQNEAQLEKSRLLSDRFSAERPKGSFSTLEIQRTEQGDSAMYLCASRSRLAGEGEQFFGPGTRLTVL.

V gene TRBV6-5 combines with J gene TRBJ2-3; 7 bases agree with TRBD1. Germline values: CDR1 MNHEY, CDR2 SVGAGI. Trimming cost V 2 bases and J 4 bases; bases outside gene matches: 6. The length of the CDR3 is 15 residues. CDR3 DNA sequence: TGTGCCAGCAGTTACGAGAGAGGGGGCGCAGATACGCAGTATTTT. It codes for CASSYERGGADTQYF.

V is TRBV25-1 and J is TRBJ1-2, with 8 bases lining up with TRBD1. The J segment lost 6 bases and the V segment lost 5 bases, leaving 2 bases of the junction unmatched. Germline CDR1 reads MGHDK; CDR2 reads SYGVNS. The CDR3 is 12 amino acids. The CDR3 protein is CASSTQGDGYTF. The CDR3 DNA reads as TGTGCCAGCAGTACACAGGGGGATGGCTACACCTTC.

This clone is a singleton in its sample. This rearrangement joins TRBV13 to TRBJ2-1; TRBD1 might be the D (6 bases). V was pared by 6 bases and J by 0 bases, with 18 bases between. The CDR3 is 17 amino acids. Germline V CDR1 and CDR2: PRHDT, FYEKMQ (reference sequence). This chain's CDR3 is CASSTTGGGSSYNEQFF. CDR3 coding DNA: TGTGCCAGCAGTACTACAGGTGGGGGCAGCTCCTACAATGAGCAGTTCTTC.

V gene TRBV10-3 combines with J gene TRBJ1-1; 11 positions agree with TRBD1. The CDR3 runs to 15 residues. CDR1 is ENHRY and CDR2 is SYGVKD in the germline V gene. V was clipped by 3 bases and J by 2 bases; unmatched bases: 2. CDR3 loop: CAISEGTGGNTEAFF. As DNA, the CDR3 is TGTGCCATCAGTGAAGGGACAGGGGGTAACACTGAAGCTTTCTTT.

The chain is built from TRBV9 and TRBJ2-2, with no clear D. Germline V gives CDR1 SGDLS, CDR2 YYNGEE. V lost 3 bases, J lost 6 bases, and 12 bases lay in between. This CDR3 has 14 amino acids. The CDR3 loop reads CASSGLGLAGELFF. The DNA for the CDR3 is TGTGCCAGCAGCGGTCTAGGGTTGGCCGGGGAGCTGTTTTTT.

The genes are TRBV16 and TRBJ2-1; 7 nucleotides align to TRBD1. The CDR3 is made up of 16 amino acids. With 5 bases clipped from V and 3 bases from J, the junction kept 10 bases outside the gene matches. Germline V CDR1 and CDR2: KGHSY, FQNENV. The CDR3 DNA sequence: TGTGCCAGCAGCGGGTTCACCGGGACAGTCTACAATGAGCAGTTCTTC. It translates to CASSGFTGTVYNEQFF.

The chain has TRBV6-4 and TRBJ1-2; D is unclear. Germline assignment: CDR1 MRHNA and CDR2 SNTAGT. Trimming took off 3 bases at V and 6 bases at J, with 17 bases between the two ends. CDR3 length: 15 amino acids. CDR3 in DNA: TGTGCCAGCAGTGATACCGGGATTCCCTCCGATGGCTACACCTTC. Its protein product is CASSDTGIPSDGYTF.

This chain joins TRBV9 and TRBJ1-5, with a tentative D call TRBD1 (6 bases). Germline V gene sequence: CDR1 SGDLS, CDR2 YYNGEE. The CDR3 totals 13 residues. Trimming cost V 5 bases and J 7 bases, with 13 bases left between them. CDR3 residues: CASSPGGWQPQHF. CDR3 in DNA: TGTGCCAGCAGTCCTGGGGGCTGGCAGCCCCAGCATTTT.

V is TRBV5-1 and J is TRBJ2-5, with 13 bases lining up with TRBD2. V lost 4 bases to trimming and J lost 6 bases; unmatched junction nucleotides: 3. CDR1 is SGHRS, CDR2 YFSETQ, per germline. The CDR3 sequence is 14 residues long. CDR3 sequence: CASSGTSGEKTQYF. As DNA, the CDR3 is TGCGCCAGCAGCGGGACTAGCGGGGAAAAGACCCAGTACTTC.

V gene TRBV5-4 combines with J gene TRBJ1-6, with a possible D match to TRBD1 (6 bases). Trimming shortened V by 2 bases and J by 15 bases, and 15 bases separated the two germline ends. Germline CDR1 reads SGHNT; CDR2 reads YYREEE (reference sequence). The length of the CDR3 is 13 residues. The CDR3 region has the DNA TGTGCCAGCAGCTTTTTTGGACAGCCTTACCTCCACTTT. Protein: CASSFFGQPYLHF.

This clone was detected once. The rearrangement links TRBV5-1 to TRBJ2-5, with 11 positions matching TRBD2. The germline V gene encodes CDR1 SGHRS and CDR2 YFSETQ. This CDR3 is 15 amino acids long. Losses at the gene ends were 1 base for V and 5 bases for J; bases not matched to a gene: 4. DNA for the CDR3: TGCGCCAGCAGCTTGAATAGCGGGGGGGCGGAGACCCAGTACTTC. The encoded protein is CASSLNSGGAETQYF.

The chain combines TRBV9 with TRBJ2-7; unclear D gene. The germline V gene encodes CDR1 SGDLS and CDR2 YYNGEE. The ends were cut back, 3 bases at V and 10 bases at J, with 17 bases in the middle. There are 13 residues in the CDR3. The CDR3 loop is CASSETDPAEQYF. CDR3 nucleotides: TGTGCCAGCAGCGAAACGGACCCCGCGGAACAGTACTTC.

The chain employs TRBV10-1 and TRBJ1-3; the match to TRBD1 covers 8 bases. There are 18 residues in the CDR3. CDR1 is WNHNN and CDR2 is SYGVQD in the germline V gene (reference sequence). V shed 7 bases, J shed 4 bases, and the junction held 18 bases outside the gene matches. The CDR3 bases are TGCGCCAGCACCCCCGGGACAGGCCATATTCAGGCCGGAAACACCATATATTTT. This sequence encodes CASTPGTGHIQAGNTIYF.